The present entry profiles one T cell receptor beta chain with its context. Its target is not known. The data were taken from a study of shared clonotypes between healthy human individuals. Across the whole study: A few men and two women, aged 18 to 49, were donors.

Replicate PCRs run on sorted subsets employed approximately 180 ng DNA, approximately 30,000 T cell genomes. Sequenced by immunoSEQ multiplex PCR; TCRdb stores in-frame clones only, minus some. The sample consists of 90,000 to 150,000 clones, around 68% of them appearing once. V shed 8 bases, J shed 5 bases, and the junction held 11 bases outside the gene matches. This CDR3 comprises 16 residues. Germline lookup yields CDR1 MRHNA and CDR2 SNTAGT. Notes on the study in general: Shared clonotypes across all four donors exceeded non-shared ones in generation probability.

This TCR came from a woman under 40 in good health. The V and J genes are TRBV6-4 and TRBJ2-2; 10 nucleotides agree with TRBD2. The sample comprised memory CD8+ T cells sorted from blood. Subset in this sample: CD45RO+ cells pooled with CCR7-negative TemRA cells. This CDR3 reads CASESRAGGETGELFF. As DNA, the CDR3 is TGTGCCAGCGAATCTCGAGCGGGAGGGGAGACCGGGGAGCTGTTTTTT.